The next 19 T cell receptor beta chains were all read from a single sample in a study of blood T cell repertoires in COVID-19. Assay used: immunoSEQ multiplex PCR; TCRdb lists only in-frame clones, some missing. The sample records 370,000 or so clones, around 87% being singletons. The material sequenced was PBMCs or T cells enriched from blood (not recorded which). The receptor set was obtained from a man aged 25-40 years who had recovered from COVID-19.

The chain couples TRBV19 to TRBJ1-1, with 7 nucleotides matching TRBD1. The CDR3 runs to 14 residues. The V gene's germline CDR1 is LNHDA and CDR2 SQIVND (reference sequence). V dropped 9 bases and J dropped 2; count of bases not matched to a gene: 9. In DNA, the CDR3 is TGTGCCAGCGGGACAGACCGTCTCAACACTGAAGCTTTCTTT. Residues: CASGTDRLNTEAFF.

This rearrangement joins TRBV18 to TRBJ2-7; D perhaps matches TRBD1 (6 bases). The CDR3 extends over 14 amino acids. V gave up 6 bases and J gave up 3 bases, with 15 bases separating them. CDR1 is KGHSH, CDR2 LQKENI, per germline. The CDR3 bases are TGTGCCAGCTCCCCCGGACAGAACTACTACGAGCAGTACTTC. Translation gives CASSPGQNYYEQYF.

This sequence joins TRBV29-1 and TRBJ1-4; D not certain. V was shortened by 6 bases and J by 8 bases, with 13 bases between the two germline ends. This CDR3 is 12 amino acids long. The germline CDR1 and CDR2 sequences are SQVTM and ANQGSEA. Written as DNA, the CDR3 is TGCAGCGTCGGGGTGGAACAGGAAAAACTGTTTTTT. As protein: CSVGVEQEKLFF.

J is TRBJ1-1 and V is TRBV15; D is possibly TRBD1 (6 bases). Germline V CDR1 and CDR2: LNHNV, YYDKDF (reference sequence). V was cut by 0 bases and J by 5 bases, with 13 bases left in between. The CDR3 is 15 amino acids. The CDR3 nucleotides read TGTGCCACCAGCAGAGATCGGGCAGGGGTGACTGAAGCTTTCTTT. Translation: CATSRDRAGVTEAFF.

The rearrangement links TRBV7-3 to TRBJ2-2; D is uncertain. The germline V and J ends were trimmed by 2 bases and 6 bases, with 4 bases remaining between them. The CDR3 is 12 residues long. Germline lookup yields CDR1 SGHTA and CDR2 FQGTGA. CDR3 bases: TGTGCCAGCAGCTTATCGTCCGGGGAGCTGTTTTTT. Amino acids: CASSLSSGELFF.

The V and J genes are TRBV4-1 and TRBJ2-7; D might be TRBD2 (6 bases). The ends were cut back, 0 bases at V and 2 bases at J, with 14 bases in the middle. CDR1 MGHRA and CDR2 YSYEKL come from the germline V gene. The CDR3 covers 16 residues. The chain's CDR3 is CASSQDLGGPTYEQYF. Written as DNA, the CDR3 is TGCGCCAGCAGCCAAGATCTGGGGGGTCCTACCTACGAGCAGTACTTC.

The J gene is TRBJ1-6, the V gene TRBV11-2; the D gene is possibly TRBD1 (6 bases). Germline CDR1 is SGHAT and CDR2 is FQNNGV. V dropped 5 bases and J dropped 10 bases, with 15 bases sitting between them. The length of the CDR3 is 14 residues. In DNA form, the CDR3 reads TGTGCCAGCAGCGAAACAGGGAGGGCCTCACCCCTCCACTTT. Its protein is CASSETGRASPLHF.

This rearrangement joins TRBV7-9 to TRBJ2-7, with 11 nucleotides matching TRBD1. V gave up 6 bases and J gave up 5 bases; unmatched junction bases: 6. The V gene's germline CDR1 is SEHNR and CDR2 FQNEAQ (reference sequence). This CDR3 contains 14 residues. The chain's CDR3 is CASSSGTGGNEQYF. The CDR3 bases are TGTGCCAGCAGTTCCGGGACAGGGGGTAACGAGCAGTACTTC.

The CDR3 region has the DNA TGTGCCTGGTCGGGGGTGGATCAGCCCCAGCATTTT. It translates to CAWSGVDQPQHF. This rearrangement joins TRBV30 to TRBJ1-5; D possibly corresponds to TRBD1 (5 bases). V was pared by 5 bases and J by 5 bases, with 10 bases between. CDR3 size: 12 residues. CDR1 is GTSNPN, CDR2 SVGIG, per germline (reference sequence). Using reference TRBV30 and TRBJ1-5 for the parts outside the CDR3, the full variable domain is SQTIHQWPATLVQPVGSPLSLECTVEGTSNPNLYWYRQAAGRGLQLLFYSVGIGQISSEVPQNLSASRPQDRQFILSSKKLLLSDSGFYLCAWSGVDQPQHFGDGTRLSIL.

This chain's CDR3 is CATNGGQGREKLFF. CDR3 in DNA: TGTGCCACCAACGGCGGGCAGGGGCGGGAAAAACTGTTTTTT. This chain joins TRBV2 and TRBJ1-4, with D possibly being TRBD1 (6 bases). The V end was cut by 10 bases, the J end by 8 bases, with 20 bases between. Germline V lookup: CDR1 SNHLY, CDR2 FYNNEI. This CDR3 is 14 amino acids long. Using reference TRBV2 and TRBJ1-4 for the parts outside the CDR3, the full variable domain is EPEVTQTPSHQVTQMGQEVILRCVPISNHLYFYWYRQILGQKVEFLVSFYNNEISEKSEIFDDQFSVERPDGSNFTLKIRSTKLEDSAMYFCATNGGQGREKLFFGSGTQLSVL.

The CDR3, as DNA: TGTGCCAGCAGCCCCCGGGCAGGGGGTTTCTACGAGCAGTACTTC. Translated, it gives CASSPRAGGFYEQYF. This chain connects TRBV7-9 to TRBJ2-7, with 7 bases that match TRBD1. Trimming took 5 bases from V and 3 from J; bases not matched to a gene: 10. The CDR3 is 15 amino acids. Germline CDR1 is SEHNR and CDR2 is FQNEAQ (reference sequence).

The chain joins TRBV28 to TRBJ2-1; a possible D gene is TRBD2 (5 bases). The CDR3 contains 14 residues. V was shortened by 5 bases and J by 0 bases, with 8 bases between the two germline ends. Germline CDR1 is MDHEN and CDR2 is SYDVKM. The CDR3 nucleotides read TGTGCCAGCAGTGGACTGCGCTCCTACAATGAGCAGTTCTTC. Protein sequence: CASSGLRSYNEQFF.

The rearrangement uses TRBV13 and TRBJ1-2; 7 positions match TRBD1. The V and J ends lost 5 bases and 2 bases, in that order; junction bases with no gene match: 5. Germline V gene sequence: CDR1 PRHDT, CDR2 FYEKMQ (reference sequence). The CDR3 sequence is 14 residues long. The CDR3 coding sequence is TGTGCCAGCAGCCAAACGGACAGGAACTATGGCTACACCTTC. Translated, it gives CASSQTDRNYGYTF.

This clone was seen a handful of times. The chain links TRBV5-5 to TRBJ1-4; TRBD1 aligns across 7 bases. Germline V gene sequence: CDR1 SGHKS, CDR2 YYEKEE (reference sequence). CDR3 size: 15 residues. Unmatched junction bases numbered 7, after V lost 5 bases and J lost 3 bases. The CDR3 coding sequence is TGTGCCAGCAGTTTTGCCGGGACAGCTAATGAAAAACTGTTTTTT. Residues: CASSFAGTANEKLFF.

This chain links TRBV2 with TRBJ1-1; possible D gene TRBD1, 5 bases. The V gene's germline CDR1 is SNHLY and CDR2 FYNNEI. CDR3 length: 13 amino acids. Trimming shortened V by 8 bases and J by 5 bases, and 15 bases separated the two germline ends. The CDR3 sequence: CASGRDAVTEAFF. Written as DNA, the CDR3 is TGTGCCAGCGGGCGGGACGCGGTAACTGAAGCTTTCTTT.

V usage is TRBV18 and J usage is TRBJ1-5, with unresolved D. The germline CDR1 and CDR2 sequences are KGHSH and LQKENI. The CDR3 length is 16 residues. V was cut by 2 bases and J by 1 base, with 12 bases left in between. This chain's CDR3 is CASSPGPPRSNQPQHF. DNA of the CDR3: TGTGCCAGCTCACCAGGGCCTCCTCGAAGCAATCAGCCCCAGCATTTT.

The rearrangement joins TRBV7-2 to TRBJ1-2; a weak D match, TRBD1 (5 bases). CDR1 SGHTA and CDR2 FQGNSA come from the germline V gene. V shed 5 bases and J shed 8 bases, with 21 bases lying between them. CDR3 length: 15 amino acids. CDR3 amino acids: CASSHGRAGRFGYTF. The CDR3 DNA reads TGTGCCAGCAGCCACGGTAGGGCAGGGAGGTTCGGCTACACCTTC.

CDR3 DNA sequence: TGTGCCAGCTTGGACAGCCTAAAGGAAAAACTGTTTTTT. Translated, it gives CASLDSLKEKLFF. The chain links TRBV18 to TRBJ1-4, with a tentative D call TRBD1 (6 bases). The CDR3 covers 13 residues. Looked up from germline, CDR1 is KGHSH and CDR2 is LQKENI. V shed 7 bases and J shed 8 bases, with 14 bases lying between them.

V usage is TRBV7-8 and J usage is TRBJ2-3, with 8 positions matching TRBD2. Germline-derived CDR1 and CDR2 are SGHVS and FQNEAQ. The junction had 4 bases not matched to a gene; V was cut back by 3 bases and J by 2 bases. The CDR3 has 15 residues. In nucleotides, the CDR3 is TGTGCCAGCAGCTTCGAGCGGGAGAACACAGATACGCAGTATTTT. Translated: CASSFERENTDTQYF.